The sequence of this T cell receptor beta chain was determined in a study of cytomegalovirus exposure and HLA in healthy donors. Healthy individuals who donated bone marrow served as the donors. The J segment lost 0 bases and the V segment lost 3 bases, leaving 7 bases of the junction unmatched. The CDR3 is 16 amino acids. CDR1 is MNHEY and CDR2 is SMNVEV in the germline V gene (reference sequence). The PCR had 60 Vbeta and 13 Jbeta primers. TCRdb keeps only in-frame clones here, not all; method: immunoSEQ multiplex PCR. The sample lists roughly 61,000 clones, roughly 90% occurring once. The origin of this receptor is a man aged 25-45 years in good health and CMV-seropositive. The chain uses TRBV27 and TRBJ1-1; 7 nucleotides line up with TRBD1. The specimen was PBMCs. The CDR3 region is CASSFRQGVMNTEAFF. The CDR3 nucleotides read TGTGCCAGCAGTTTTAGGCAGGGGGTTATGAACACTGAAGCTTTCTTT.